This T cell receptor (beta chain) was found in a study of neurological immune-mediated disorders. Whole-study findings and limits: Multiple sclerosis, the disease with the least TCR clonal expansion, fell below healthy controls, whereas HTLV-1-associated myelopathy showed the most. Expanded clones shared no CDR3 amino acid sequences across subjects, suggesting private repertoires in all groups.

This CDR3 is 16 amino acids long. The ends lost 6 bases at V and 0 bases at J; junction bases unmatched: 6. Germline V CDR1 and CDR2: KGHDR, SFDVKD. In Maryland, USA, blood bank volunteers were the healthy controls. The sample holds many counts of this clonotype. Its antigen is unknown. Synthesis of cDNA was carried out by template-switch 5'RACE. The reaction used 10-nucleotide random UMIs. TCRdb used MiXCR to reprocess the 5' RACE reads, holding one entry per CDR3 protein. The table shows 40,000 or so distinct CDR3 sequences, with about 4.8% occurring only once. J is TRBJ2-2 and V is TRBV24-1; 7 bases line up with TRBD1. The sample was CD4+ T cells from blood. This receptor was identified in a man aged 18 to 29 in good health. This CDR3 reads CATSRGGASNTGELFF. CDR3 sequence (DNA): TGTGCCACCAGTAGAGGGGGCGCATCGAACACCGGGGAGCTGTTTTTT.